Below, 24 T cell receptor beta chains from the same sample are listed, as sequenced in a study of blood T cell repertoires in COVID-19. Clones were read by immunoSEQ multiplex PCR, and TCRdb kept only the in-frame ones, dropping some. The repertoire holds roughly 180,000 clones, with approximately 86% as singletons. Sequenced: peripheral blood. The receptors were gathered from a man younger than 35 with acute or convalescent COVID-19.

The rearrangement links TRBV30 to TRBJ1-5; 9 positions agree with TRBD1. CDR3 length: 16 residues. Germline values: CDR1 GTSNPN, CDR2 SVGIG (reference sequence). V dropped 5 bases and J dropped 5; count of bases not matched to a gene: 13. The CDR3 DNA reads as TGTGCCTGGGACAGGGGGTTTCTCGGAGGGGATCAGCCCCAGCATTTT. Encoded protein: CAWDRGFLGGDQPQHF.

The rearrangement links TRBV5-4 to TRBJ1-2; D unclear. The CDR3 length is 15 residues. The germline gives CDR1 SGHNT, CDR2 YYREEE (reference sequence). V lost 0 bases and J 9 bases, leaving 18 bases between the germline ends. In nucleotides, the CDR3 is TGTGCCAGCAGCTTGGGGTTGGAGGTCTATATGCGCTACACCTTC. Translation gives CASSLGLEVYMRYTF. The whole variable domain, filled in from reference TRBV5-4 and TRBJ1-2, reads ETGVTQSPTHLIKTRGQQVTLRCSSQSGHNTVSWYQQALGQGPQFIFQYYREEENGRGNFPPRFSGLQFPNYSSELNVNALELDDSALYLCASSLGLEVYMRYTFGSGTRLTVV.

The chain carries TRBV30 and TRBJ1-1, with D possibly matching TRBD1 (6 bases). The CDR3 totals 15 residues. Between the trimmed V and J ends, which lost 2 bases and 1 base, there was a span of 14 bases. Germline loops: CDR1 GTSNPN, CDR2 SVGIG (reference sequence). In DNA, the CDR3 is TGTGCCTGGAGTCCCTCGGGACACCCGAACACTGAAGCTTTCTTT. Protein sequence: CAWSPSGHPNTEAFF.

This clone was seen a handful of times. The V and J genes are TRBV30 and TRBJ2-2, with TRBD2 as a possible D gene (6 bases). The ends were cut back, 0 bases at V and 3 bases at J, with 11 bases in the middle. Germline V lookup: CDR1 GTSNPN, CDR2 SVGIG (reference sequence). The CDR3 extends over 15 amino acids. This chain's CDR3 is CAWSVGGSHTGELFF. The CDR3, as DNA: TGTGCCTGGAGTGTAGGAGGGTCACACACCGGGGAGCTGTTTTTT. The complete variable domain, with remaining parts taken from reference TRBV30 and TRBJ2-2, reads SQTIHQWPATLVQPVGSPLSLECTVEGTSNPNLYWYRQAAGRGLQLLFYSVGIGQISSEVPQNLSASRPQDRQFILSSKKLLLSDSGFYLCAWSVGGSHTGELFFGEGSRLTVL.

The V and J genes are TRBV7-9 and TRBJ1-5; D not resolved. This CDR3 spans 17 amino acids. V lost 5 bases to trimming and J lost 0 bases, with 17 bases between them. Germline V gives CDR1 SEHNR, CDR2 FQNEAQ (reference sequence). CDR3 loop: CASSRTFGEDSNQPQHF. The CDR3 nucleotides read TGTGCCAGCAGCAGAACGTTCGGGGAAGATAGCAATCAGCCCCAGCATTTT.

The rearrangement links TRBV7-2 to TRBJ2-4; D remains ambiguous. Germline V gives CDR1 SGHTA, CDR2 FQGNSA. The CDR3 sequence is 14 residues long. Trimming stripped 1 base from V and 8 bases from J, with 12 bases between. CDR3 in amino acids: CASSLGYEQDIQYF. The CDR3, as DNA: TGTGCCAGCAGCTTAGGATACGAGCAGGACATTCAGTACTTC.

This clone has a single count. The V call is TRBV7-2, the J call TRBJ1-4, with 10 bases lining up with TRBD1. The CDR3 runs 14 residues. Germline loops: CDR1 SGHTA, CDR2 FQGNSA. V lost 5 bases, J lost 7 bases, and 4 bases stayed unmatched. CDR3 sequence reads: CASSPGQGIEKLFF. CDR3 DNA: TGTGCCAGCAGCCCGGGACAGGGGATTGAAAAACTGTTTTTT.

CDR3 amino acids: CATLTGPNQPQHF. The DNA for the CDR3 is TGTGCCACCCTGACAGGACCCAATCAGCCCCAGCATTTT. This chain joins TRBV19 and TRBJ1-5, with D possibly TRBD1 on 6 matching bases. From germline, CDR1 is LNHDA and CDR2 SQIVND (reference sequence). This CDR3 region has 13 residues. Trimming pared 10 bases from V and 3 bases from J, leaving 13 bases between. Together with reference TRBV19 and TRBJ1-5, the CDR3 gives the full variable domain: DGGITQSPKYLFRKEGQNVTLSCEQNLNHDAMYWYRQDPGQGLRLIYYSQIVNDFQKGDIAEGYSVSREKKESFPLTVTSAQKNPTAFYLCATLTGPNQPQHFGDGTRLSIL.

J is TRBJ2-5 and V is TRBV7-8; 7 bases are a match to TRBD1. This CDR3 contains 14 residues. Looked up from germline, CDR1 is SGHVS and CDR2 is FQNEAQ. V shed 5 bases, J shed 3 bases, and the junction held 6 bases outside the gene matches. CDR3 in amino acids: CASSPRQGEETQYF. The CDR3, as DNA: TGTGCCAGCAGCCCGCGACAGGGAGAAGAGACCCAGTACTTC.

This chain links TRBV30 with TRBJ2-3, with D maybe TRBD1 (6 bases). This CDR3 region has 18 residues. The V end was cut by 3 bases, the J end by 4 bases, with 26 bases between. CDR1 is GTSNPN and CDR2 is SVGIG in the germline V gene (reference sequence). The CDR3 region is CAWSHRRVQGLTPDTQYF. CDR3 bases: TGTGCCTGGAGCCACAGGCGGGTCCAGGGGCTGACTCCAGATACGCAGTATTTT.

This clone was counted once. The chain couples TRBV5-1 to TRBJ2-3, with D maybe TRBD2 (6 bases). The CDR3 totals 15 residues. Trimming cost V 0 bases and J 6 bases, with 14 bases left between them. Germline CDR1 reads SGHRS; CDR2 reads YFSETQ. In DNA form, the CDR3 reads TGCGCCAGCAGCTTGGCCCACCGGAGGGTGGATACGCAGTATTTT. Amino acids: CASSLAHRRVDTQYF. The complete variable domain, with remaining parts taken from reference TRBV5-1 and TRBJ2-3, reads KAGVTQTPRYLIKTRGQQVTLSCSPISGHRSVSWYQQTPGQGLQFLFEYFSETQRNKGNFPGRFSGRQFSNSRSEMNVSTLELGDSALYLCASSLAHRRVDTQYFGPGTRLTVL.

This chain uses TRBV30 with TRBJ1-6; 9 bases are shared with TRBD1. The germline V gene encodes CDR1 GTSNPN and CDR2 SVGIG (reference sequence). With V trimmed by 0 bases and J by 6 bases, 9 bases remained unmatched. This CDR3 is 17 amino acids long. CDR3 region: CAWSVNRGPWVNSPLHF. CDR3 DNA: TGTGCCTGGAGTGTAAACAGGGGGCCCTGGGTTAATTCACCCCTCCACTTT.

The rearrangement joins TRBV30 to TRBJ1-4; D gene ambiguous. Trimming pared 1 base from V and 2 bases from J, leaving 5 bases between. CDR3 size: 13 residues. CDR1 is GTSNPN and CDR2 is SVGIG in the germline V gene (reference sequence). CDR3 loop: CAWSALTNEKLFF. CDR3 sequence (DNA): TGTGCCTGGAGTGCTCTGACTAATGAAAAACTGTTTTTT.

The chain employs TRBV6-2 or TRBV6-3 and TRBJ1-2; 9 bases line up with TRBD1. Per the germline V gene, CDR1 is MNHEY and CDR2 is SVGEGT. Trimming took 5 bases from V and 7 from J; bases not matched to a gene: 5. The CDR3 spans 13 residues. CDR3 loop: CASSSETGGGYTF. DNA for the CDR3: TGTGCCAGCAGTAGCGAGACAGGGGGTGGCTACACCTTC.

This chain uses TRBV6-5 with TRBJ1-4; 7 bases line up with TRBD1. With 5 bases clipped from V and 5 bases from J, the junction kept 5 bases outside the gene matches. The germline gives CDR1 MNHEY, CDR2 SVGAGI. The CDR3 covers 14 residues. This chain's CDR3 is CASSTGTANEKLFF. Written as DNA, the CDR3 is TGTGCCAGCAGTACCGGGACAGCAAATGAAAAACTGTTTTTT.

The chain links TRBV4-1 to TRBJ1-1; 7 bases fit TRBD1. V was clipped by 4 bases and J by 1 base; unmatched bases: 12. This CDR3 contains 17 residues. In germline, CDR1 is MGHRA, CDR2 YSYEKL. CDR3 coding DNA: TGCGCCAGCAGCCTCCGGGACAGCCGTACGGAGAACACTGAAGCTTTCTTT. It codes for CASSLRDSRTENTEAFF.

The J gene is TRBJ2-5, the V gene TRBV19; D might be TRBD2 (7 bases). The V and J ends lost 6 bases and 1 base respectively, with 15 bases between them. CDR3 size: 15 residues. CDR1 is LNHDA and CDR2 is SQIVND in the germline V gene (reference sequence). CDR3 amino acids: CASRRSGGLQETQYF. CDR3 nucleotide sequence: TGTGCCAGTAGAAGGTCCGGGGGGCTCCAAGAGACCCAGTACTTC.

The chain links TRBV3-1 (or the pseudogene TRBV3-2) to TRBJ2-5, with D unclear. The V gene's germline CDR1 is LGHDT and CDR2 YNNKEL (reference sequence). CDR3 length equals 14 residues. V dropped 4 bases and J dropped 1 base, with 10 bases sitting between them. CDR3 coding DNA: TGTGCCAGCAGCCCCCAGGAATTCCAAGAGACCCAGTACTTC. It codes for CASSPQEFQETQYF.

The V gene is TRBV28, the J gene TRBJ1-5; 8 bases are shared with TRBD1. Germline CDR1 is MDHEN and CDR2 is SYDVKM. The CDR3 extends over 16 amino acids. V shed 6 bases and J 7 bases; nucleotides not matched to a gene: 14. The CDR3 protein is CASRRQQTGVGQPQHF. For the CDR3, the DNA is TGTGCCAGCAGACGACAACAGACAGGGGTGGGCCAGCCCCAGCATTTT.

The CDR3: CASNTGQGAGIGKSEAFF. The CDR3 bases are TGTGCCAGCAATACGGGACAGGGGGCAGGTATTGGTAAGTCTGAAGCTTTCTTT. V is TRBV5-8 and J is TRBJ1-1; 12 nucleotides match TRBD1. After removal of 6 bases from V and 6 bases from J, the junction contained 18 bases not matched to a gene. The CDR3 has 18 amino acids. Looked up from germline, CDR1 is SGHTS and CDR2 is YDEGEE.

The rearrangement uses TRBV14 and TRBJ1-2; a possible D gene is TRBD1 (5 bases). With 5 bases removed from V and 5 bases from J, the gap between germline ends came to 12 bases. Germline V CDR1 and CDR2: SGHDN, FVKESK. The CDR3 totals 13 residues. The CDR3 here is CASSGDSRYGYTF. The CDR3 DNA follows: TGTGCCAGCAGCGGAGACAGCCGGTATGGCTACACCTTC.

CDR3 loop: CSASWQGGLGNQPQHF. Written as DNA, the CDR3 is TGCAGTGCTAGTTGGCAGGGCGGACTAGGCAATCAGCCCCAGCATTTT. The chain recombines TRBV20-1 with TRBJ1-5; maybe TRBD1 (5 bases). Looked up from germline, CDR1 is DFQATT and CDR2 is SNEGSKA (reference sequence). V was shortened by 3 bases and J by 2 bases, with 17 bases between the two germline ends. The CDR3 sequence is 16 residues long.

The chain carries TRBV2 and TRBJ2-3; the match to TRBD1 covers 12 bases. The CDR3 runs 16 residues. V shed 6 bases and J 4 bases; nucleotides not matched to a gene: 8. Germline lookup yields CDR1 SNHLY and CDR2 FYNNEI. The CDR3 here is CASRLGDRGRADTQYF. CDR3 sequence (DNA): TGTGCCAGCAGGCTGGGGGACAGGGGGCGTGCAGATACGCAGTATTTT.

This rearrangement joins TRBV9 to TRBJ1-1, with 7 positions matching TRBD1. The V segment lost 8 bases and the J segment 5 bases; nucleotides outside the gene matches: 12. This CDR3 has 14 amino acids. From germline, CDR1 is SGDLS and CDR2 YYNGEE. The CDR3 here is CASHPSQGETEAFF. The DNA of the CDR3 is TGTGCCAGTCATCCCTCGCAGGGGGAGACTGAAGCTTTCTTT.